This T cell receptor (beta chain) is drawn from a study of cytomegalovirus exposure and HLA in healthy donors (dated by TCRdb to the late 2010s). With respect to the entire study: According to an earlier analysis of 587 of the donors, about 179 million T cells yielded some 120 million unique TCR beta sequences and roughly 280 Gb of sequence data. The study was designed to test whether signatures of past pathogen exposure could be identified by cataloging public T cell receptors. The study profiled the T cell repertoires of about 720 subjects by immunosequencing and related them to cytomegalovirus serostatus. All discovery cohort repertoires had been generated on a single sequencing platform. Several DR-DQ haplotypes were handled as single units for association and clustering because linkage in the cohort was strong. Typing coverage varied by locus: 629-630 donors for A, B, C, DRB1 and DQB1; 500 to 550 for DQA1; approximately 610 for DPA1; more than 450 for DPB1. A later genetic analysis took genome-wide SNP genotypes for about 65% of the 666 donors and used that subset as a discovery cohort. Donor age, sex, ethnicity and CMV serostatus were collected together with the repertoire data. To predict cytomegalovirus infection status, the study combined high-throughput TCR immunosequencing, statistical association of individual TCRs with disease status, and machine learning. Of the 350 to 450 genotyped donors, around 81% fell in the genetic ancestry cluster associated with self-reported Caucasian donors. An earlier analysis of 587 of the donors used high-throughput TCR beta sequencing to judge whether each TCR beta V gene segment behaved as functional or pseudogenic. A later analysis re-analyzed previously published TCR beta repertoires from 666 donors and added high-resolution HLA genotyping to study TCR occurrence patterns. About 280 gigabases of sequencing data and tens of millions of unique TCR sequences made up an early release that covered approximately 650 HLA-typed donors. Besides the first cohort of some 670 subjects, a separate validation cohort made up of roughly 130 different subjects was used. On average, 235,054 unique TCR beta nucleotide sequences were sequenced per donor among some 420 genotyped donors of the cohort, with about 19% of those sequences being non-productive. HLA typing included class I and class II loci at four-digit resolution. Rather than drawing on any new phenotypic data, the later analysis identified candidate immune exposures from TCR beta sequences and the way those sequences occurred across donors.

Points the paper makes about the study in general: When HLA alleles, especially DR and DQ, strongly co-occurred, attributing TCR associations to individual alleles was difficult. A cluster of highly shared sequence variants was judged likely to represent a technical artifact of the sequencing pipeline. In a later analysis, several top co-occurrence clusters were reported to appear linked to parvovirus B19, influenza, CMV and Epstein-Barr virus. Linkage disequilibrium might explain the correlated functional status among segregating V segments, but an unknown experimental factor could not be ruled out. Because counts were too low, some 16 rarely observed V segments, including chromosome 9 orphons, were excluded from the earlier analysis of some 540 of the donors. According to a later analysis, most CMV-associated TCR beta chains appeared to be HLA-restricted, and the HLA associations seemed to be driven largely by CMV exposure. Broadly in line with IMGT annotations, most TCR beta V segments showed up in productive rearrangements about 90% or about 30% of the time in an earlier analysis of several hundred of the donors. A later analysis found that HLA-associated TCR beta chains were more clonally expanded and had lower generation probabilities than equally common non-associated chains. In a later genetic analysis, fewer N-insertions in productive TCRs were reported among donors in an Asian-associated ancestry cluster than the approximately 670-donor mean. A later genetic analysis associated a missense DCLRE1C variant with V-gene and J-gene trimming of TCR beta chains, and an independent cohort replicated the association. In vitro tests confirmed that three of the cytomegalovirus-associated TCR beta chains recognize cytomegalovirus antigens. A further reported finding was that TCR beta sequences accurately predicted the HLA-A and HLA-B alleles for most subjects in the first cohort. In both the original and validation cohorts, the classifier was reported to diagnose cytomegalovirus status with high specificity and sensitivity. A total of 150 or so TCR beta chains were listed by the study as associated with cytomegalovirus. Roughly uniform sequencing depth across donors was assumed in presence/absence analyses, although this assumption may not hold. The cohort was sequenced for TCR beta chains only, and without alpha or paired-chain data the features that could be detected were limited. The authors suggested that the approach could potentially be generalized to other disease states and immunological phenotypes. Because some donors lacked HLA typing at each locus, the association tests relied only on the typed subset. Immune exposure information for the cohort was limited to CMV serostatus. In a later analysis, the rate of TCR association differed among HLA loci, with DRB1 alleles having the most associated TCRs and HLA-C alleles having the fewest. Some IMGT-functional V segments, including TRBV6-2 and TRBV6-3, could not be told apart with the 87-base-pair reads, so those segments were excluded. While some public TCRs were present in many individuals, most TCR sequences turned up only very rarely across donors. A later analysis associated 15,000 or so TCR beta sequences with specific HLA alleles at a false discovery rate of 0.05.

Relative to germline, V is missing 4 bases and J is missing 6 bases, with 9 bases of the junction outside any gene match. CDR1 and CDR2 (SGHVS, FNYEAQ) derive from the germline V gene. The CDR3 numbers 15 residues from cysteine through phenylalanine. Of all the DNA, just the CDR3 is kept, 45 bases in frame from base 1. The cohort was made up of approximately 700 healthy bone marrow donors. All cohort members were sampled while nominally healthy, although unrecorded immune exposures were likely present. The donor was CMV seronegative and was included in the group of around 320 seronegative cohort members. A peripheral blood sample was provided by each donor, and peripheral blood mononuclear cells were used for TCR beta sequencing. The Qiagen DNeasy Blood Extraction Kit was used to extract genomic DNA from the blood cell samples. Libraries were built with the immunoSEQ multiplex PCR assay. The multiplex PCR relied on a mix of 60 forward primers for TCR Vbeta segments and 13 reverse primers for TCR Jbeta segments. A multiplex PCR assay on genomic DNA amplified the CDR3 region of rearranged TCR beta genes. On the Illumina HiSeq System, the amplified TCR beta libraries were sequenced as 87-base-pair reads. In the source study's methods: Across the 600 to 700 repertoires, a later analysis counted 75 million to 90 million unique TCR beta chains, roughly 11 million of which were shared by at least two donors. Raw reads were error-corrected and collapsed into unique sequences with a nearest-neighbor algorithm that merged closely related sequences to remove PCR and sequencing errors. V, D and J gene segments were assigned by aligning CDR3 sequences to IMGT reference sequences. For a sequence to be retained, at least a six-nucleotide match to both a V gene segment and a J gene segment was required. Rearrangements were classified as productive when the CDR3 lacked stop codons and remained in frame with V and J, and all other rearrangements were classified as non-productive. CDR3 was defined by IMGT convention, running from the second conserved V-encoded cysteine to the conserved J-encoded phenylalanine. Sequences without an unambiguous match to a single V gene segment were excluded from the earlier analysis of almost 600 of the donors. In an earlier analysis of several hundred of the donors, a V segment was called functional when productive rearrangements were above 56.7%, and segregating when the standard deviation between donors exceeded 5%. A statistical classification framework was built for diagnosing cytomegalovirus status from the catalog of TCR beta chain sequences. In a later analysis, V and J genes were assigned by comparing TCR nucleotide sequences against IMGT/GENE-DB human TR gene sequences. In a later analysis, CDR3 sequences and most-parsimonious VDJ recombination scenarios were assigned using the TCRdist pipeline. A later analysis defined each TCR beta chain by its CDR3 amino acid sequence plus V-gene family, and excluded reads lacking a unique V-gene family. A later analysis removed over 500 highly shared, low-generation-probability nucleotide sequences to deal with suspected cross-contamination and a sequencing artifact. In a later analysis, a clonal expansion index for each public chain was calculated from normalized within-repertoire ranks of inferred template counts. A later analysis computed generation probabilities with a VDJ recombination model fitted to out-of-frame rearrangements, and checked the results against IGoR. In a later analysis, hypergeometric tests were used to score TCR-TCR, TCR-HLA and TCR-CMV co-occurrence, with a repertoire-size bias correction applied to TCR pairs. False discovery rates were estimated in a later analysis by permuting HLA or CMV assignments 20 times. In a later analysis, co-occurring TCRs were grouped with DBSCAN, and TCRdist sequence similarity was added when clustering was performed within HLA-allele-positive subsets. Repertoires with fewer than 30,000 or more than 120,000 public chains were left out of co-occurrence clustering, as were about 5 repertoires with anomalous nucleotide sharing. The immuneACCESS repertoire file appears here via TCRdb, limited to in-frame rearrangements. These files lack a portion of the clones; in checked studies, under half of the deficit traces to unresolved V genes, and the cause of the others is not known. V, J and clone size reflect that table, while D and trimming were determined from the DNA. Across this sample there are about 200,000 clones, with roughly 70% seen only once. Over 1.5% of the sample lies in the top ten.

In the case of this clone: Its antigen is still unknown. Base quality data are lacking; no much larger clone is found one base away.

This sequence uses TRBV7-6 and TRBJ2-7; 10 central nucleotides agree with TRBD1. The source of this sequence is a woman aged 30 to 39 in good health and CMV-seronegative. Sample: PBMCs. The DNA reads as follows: TGTGCCAGCAGCTCCCGGACAGGGGGGCCTAGCGAGCAGTACTTC. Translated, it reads CASSSRTGGPSEQYF. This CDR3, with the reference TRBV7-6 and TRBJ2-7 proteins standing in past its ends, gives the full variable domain GAGVSQSPRYKVTKRGQDVALRCDPISGHVSLYWYRQALGQGPEFLTYFNYEAQQDKSGLPNDRFSAERPEGSISTLTIQRTEQRDSAMYRCASSSRTGGPSEQYFGPGTRLTVT.